The rows below give T cell receptor beta chains drawn from one sample of a study of neurological immune-mediated disorders. MiXCR, applied by TCRdb to the 5' RACE reads, yields one record per CDR3 protein. Here the sample spans around 30,000 distinct CDR3 sequences, more than 1.3% being singletons. Material: PBMCs. The receptors were gathered from a woman aged 25 to 39 with multiple sclerosis. CDR3s include the opening cysteine and the closing phenylalanine or tryptophan. D genes are given only for firm matches.

cdr3_length: 13
v_call: TRBV12-3/TRBV12-4
d_call: -
j_call: TRBJ2-1
cdr3_aa: CASSLVQVGEQFF

cdr3_length: 16
v_call: TRBV7-6
d_call: TRBD2
j_call: TRBJ2-3
cdr3_aa: CASSFLLAGATDTQYF

cdr3_length: 16
v_call: TRBV12-3/TRBV12-4
d_call: TRBD2
j_call: TRBJ2-7
cdr3_aa: CASSPLAGAPSYEQYF

cdr3_length: 16
v_call: TRBV7-6
d_call: TRBD1
j_call: TRBJ1-6
cdr3_aa: CASSLGNRGANSPLHF

cdr3_length: 12
v_call: TRBV7-2
d_call: TRBD1
j_call: TRBJ2-3
cdr3_aa: CASSIQGHTQYF

cdr3_length: 15
v_call: TRBV12-3/TRBV12-4
d_call: TRBD1
j_call: TRBJ1-4
cdr3_aa: CASSLLGQGGEKLFF

cdr3_length: 14
v_call: TRBV3-1
d_call: -
j_call: TRBJ2-2
cdr3_aa: CASSQDHGGGELFF

cdr3_length: 13
v_call: TRBV6-5
d_call: -
j_call: TRBJ1-2
cdr3_aa: CASSYVANYGYTF

cdr3_length: 13
v_call: TRBV5-1
d_call: -
j_call: TRBJ1-2
cdr3_aa: CASSSGQIYGYTF

cdr3_length: 15
v_call: TRBV19
d_call: TRBD1
j_call: TRBJ1-5
cdr3_aa: CASDRDRGLNQPQHF

cdr3_length: 13
v_call: TRBV7-8
d_call: -
j_call: TRBJ1-2
cdr3_aa: CASSPAGRGGYTF

cdr3_length: 14
v_call: TRBV6-2/TRBV6-3
d_call: TRBD1
j_call: TRBJ2-7
cdr3_aa: CASSTGTGVYEQYF

cdr3_length: 14
v_call: TRBV5-4
d_call: -
j_call: TRBJ1-4
cdr3_aa: CASSMGAIEEKLFF

cdr3_length: 15
v_call: TRBV10-2
d_call: TRBD2
j_call: TRBJ2-3
cdr3_aa: CASSLSGSSTDTQYF

cdr3_length: 15
v_call: TRBV6-6
d_call: TRBD2
j_call: TRBJ2-1
cdr3_aa: CASSPAGDLYNEQFF

cdr3_length: 12
v_call: TRBV7-8
d_call: -
j_call: TRBJ2-3
cdr3_aa: CASSAYGDTQYF

cdr3_length: 17
v_call: TRBV7-8
d_call: TRBD2
j_call: TRBJ2-5
cdr3_aa: CASLRLAGGLVGETQYF

cdr3_length: 11
v_call: TRBV20-1
d_call: TRBD2
j_call: TRBJ2-1
cdr3_aa: CSRARGGEQFF

cdr3_length: 14
v_call: TRBV5-1
d_call: -
j_call: TRBJ2-1
cdr3_aa: CASSFTQGLNEQFF

cdr3_length: 14
v_call: TRBV5-1
d_call: TRBD1
j_call: TRBJ1-1
cdr3_aa: CASSGTGRFGEAFF

cdr3_length: 15
v_call: TRBV14
d_call: -
j_call: TRBJ2-7
cdr3_aa: CASSPSWWSRNEQYF

cdr3_length: 15
v_call: TRBV5-1
d_call: -
j_call: TRBJ2-3
cdr3_aa: CASSSGTASTDTQYF

cdr3_length: 14
v_call: TRBV7-6
d_call: -
j_call: TRBJ1-1
cdr3_aa: CASSPGGAPTEAFF

cdr3_length: 13
v_call: TRBV20-1
d_call: TRBD1
j_call: TRBJ1-1
cdr3_aa: CSARQGVNTEAFF

cdr3_length: 12
v_call: TRBV20-1
d_call: -
j_call: TRBJ1-2
cdr3_aa: CSARRSVRFYTF

cdr3_length: 16
v_call: TRBV15
d_call: -
j_call: TRBJ1-3
cdr3_aa: CATSSDTTFSGNTIYF

cdr3_length: 16
v_call: TRBV20-1
d_call: -
j_call: TRBJ1-2
cdr3_aa: CSARDQGRGVRYGYTF

cdr3_length: 16
v_call: TRBV12-3/TRBV12-4
d_call: TRBD1
j_call: TRBJ2-7
cdr3_aa: CASSLEQRTGAYEQYF

cdr3_length: 9
v_call: TRBV29-1
d_call: -
j_call: TRBJ2-3
cdr3_aa: CSVGDTQYF

cdr3_length: 14
v_call: TRBV5-1
d_call: TRBD1
j_call: TRBJ2-1
cdr3_aa: CASSLGQGANEQFF

cdr3_length: 13
v_call: TRBV9
d_call: -
j_call: TRBJ2-5
cdr3_aa: CASSGGRVETQYF

cdr3_length: 14
v_call: TRBV11-2
d_call: TRBD1
j_call: TRBJ2-1
cdr3_aa: CASSLGQGRNEQFF

cdr3_length: 14
v_call: TRBV20-1
d_call: TRBD2
j_call: TRBJ2-7
cdr3_aa: CSAKRGGGPYEQYF

cdr3_length: 15
v_call: TRBV7-8
d_call: -
j_call: TRBJ2-7
cdr3_aa: CASSLSGRRAYEQYF

cdr3_length: 15
v_call: TRBV5-1
d_call: TRBD2
j_call: TRBJ2-2
cdr3_aa: CASSFSGGAAGELFF

cdr3_length: 12
v_call: TRBV15
d_call: -
j_call: TRBJ2-4
cdr3_aa: CATSRGLNIQYF

cdr3_length: 13
v_call: TRBV20-1
d_call: -
j_call: TRBJ2-7
cdr3_aa: CSASEQGTREQYF

cdr3_length: 14
v_call: TRBV5-6
d_call: -
j_call: TRBJ2-7
cdr3_aa: CASRRSAGLWEQYF

cdr3_length: 15
v_call: TRBV9
d_call: -
j_call: TRBJ2-4
cdr3_aa: CASSVDSGPRGIQYF

cdr3_length: 14
v_call: TRBV5-1
d_call: -
j_call: TRBJ2-3
cdr3_aa: CASSLPDSTDTQYF

cdr3_length: 11
v_call: TRBV20-1
d_call: TRBD1
j_call: TRBJ1-2
cdr3_aa: CSAPRQGGYTF

cdr3_length: 12
v_call: TRBV7-9
d_call: -
j_call: TRBJ2-7
cdr3_aa: CASSRGLYEQYF